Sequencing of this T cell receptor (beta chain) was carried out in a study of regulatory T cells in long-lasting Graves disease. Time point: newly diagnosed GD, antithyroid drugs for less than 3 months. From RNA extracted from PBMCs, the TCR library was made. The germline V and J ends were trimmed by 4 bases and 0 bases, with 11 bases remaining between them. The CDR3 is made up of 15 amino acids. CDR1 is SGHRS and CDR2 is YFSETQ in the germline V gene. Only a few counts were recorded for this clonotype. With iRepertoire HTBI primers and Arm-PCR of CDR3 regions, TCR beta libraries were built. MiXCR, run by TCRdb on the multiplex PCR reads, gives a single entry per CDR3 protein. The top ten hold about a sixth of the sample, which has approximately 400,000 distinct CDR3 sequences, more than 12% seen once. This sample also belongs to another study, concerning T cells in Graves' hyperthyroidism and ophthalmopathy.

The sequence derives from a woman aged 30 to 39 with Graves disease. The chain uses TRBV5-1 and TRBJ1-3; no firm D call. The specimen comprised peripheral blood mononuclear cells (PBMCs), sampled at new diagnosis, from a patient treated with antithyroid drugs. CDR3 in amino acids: CASSLDSGSGNTIYF. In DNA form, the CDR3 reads TGCGCCAGCAGCCTTGACTCCGGCTCTGGAAACACCATATATTTT.